The 20 T cell receptor beta chains below come from one sample, sequenced in a study of early T cells in non-severe SARS-CoV-2 infection. Using its own MiXCR run on the 5' RACE reads, TCRdb lists one record per CDR3 protein. The sample holds about 110,000 distinct CDR3 sequences, 12% seen once. Sequenced sample: whole blood. These receptors were obtained from an adult who was a healthcare worker with PCR-confirmed SARS-CoV-2 infection or an uninfected control (not recorded which).

There are a few counts of this clonotype. The chain links TRBV7-9 to TRBJ1-2; 8 bases agree with TRBD1. Germline V gene data show CDR1 as SEHNR and CDR2 as FQNEAQ (reference sequence). Trimming at V came to 3 bases and at J to 2 bases, leaving 5 bases not matched to a gene. The length of the CDR3 is 15 residues. In DNA, the CDR3 is TGTGCCAGCAGCTTCGATAACAGGGGGAACTATGGCTACACCTTC. Its protein is CASSFDNRGNYGYTF.

This clonotype was found many times. The V call is TRBV7-9, the J call TRBJ2-7; TRBD2 matches at 10 bases. The germline V gene encodes CDR1 SEHNR and CDR2 FQNEAQ (reference sequence). The CDR3 contains 16 residues. V was clipped by 5 bases and J by 4 bases; unmatched bases: 11. CDR3: CASSKPSGGPPYEQYF. The CDR3 DNA reads as TGTGCCAGCAGCAAACCTAGCGGGGGCCCCCCTTACGAGCAGTACTTC.

The gene calls are TRBV7-9 and TRBJ1-1; a weak D match, TRBD1 (5 bases). V was pared by 2 bases and J by 5 bases, with 12 bases between. CDR3 size: 14 residues. Germline V lookup: CDR1 SEHNR, CDR2 FQNEAQ (reference sequence). Here the CDR3 reads CASSLNSGGTEAFF. The DNA for the CDR3 is TGTGCCAGCAGCTTAAATTCGGGGGGGACTGAAGCTTTCTTT.

Ten or more counts support this clonotype. This chain joins TRBV6-6 and TRBJ2-1; 8 bases are a match to TRBD2. V gave up 2 bases and J gave up 9 bases; unmatched junction bases: 3. The CDR3 totals 13 residues. Germline CDR1 is MNHNY and CDR2 is SVGAGI (reference sequence). The CDR3 loop reads CASSYDGGGEQFF. The DNA for the CDR3 is TGTGCCAGCAGTTACGACGGGGGGGGTGAGCAGTTCTTC.

This clonotype was seen a few times. The chain combines TRBV30 with TRBJ2-7, with TRBD1 matching 8 bases. With 8 bases clipped from V and 6 bases from J, the junction kept 6 bases outside the gene matches. This CDR3 spans 11 amino acids. Germline V lookup: CDR1 GTSNPN, CDR2 SVGIG (reference sequence). The DNA of the CDR3 is TGTGCCGGTCAGGGGGCAGGCGAGCAGTACTTC. Its translation is CAGQGAGEQYF.

The V call is TRBV20-1, the J call TRBJ2-3, with 8 nucleotides matching TRBD1. J lost 1 base, V lost 5 bases, and 5 bases had no gene match. The length of the CDR3 is 14 residues. CDR1 and CDR2 from the germline V gene are DFQATT and SNEGSKA (reference sequence). The CDR3 nucleotides are TGCAGTGCTCACACAGGGGGAGGCACAGATACGCAGTATTTT. Residues: CSAHTGGGTDTQYF.

This chain joins TRBV20-1 and TRBJ1-4; the match to TRBD1 covers 7 bases. Trimming cost V 5 bases and J 0 bases; bases outside gene matches: 9. The length of the CDR3 is 16 residues. Germline V CDR1 and CDR2: DFQATT, SNEGSKA (reference sequence). This CDR3 reads CSAAGQLATTNEKLFF. In DNA, the CDR3 is TGCAGTGCTGCGGGACAGCTAGCGACAACTAATGAAAAACTGTTTTTT.

This clonotype occurred many times. The gene calls are TRBV5-4 and TRBJ2-1, with TRBD1 matching over 7 bases. Germline V gene lookup returns CDR1 SGHNT and CDR2 YYREEE (reference sequence). Germline trimming cut 4 bases from V and 5 bases from J; bases unmatched to any gene: 9. This CDR3 is built from 15 residues. The CDR3 loop reads CASSPVSGTDNEQFF. As DNA, the CDR3 is TGTGCCAGCAGCCCCGTGTCCGGGACAGACAATGAGCAGTTCTTC.

This clonotype was picked up a small number of times. The chain carries TRBV5-1 and TRBJ2-1; D is unresolved. CDR3 length: 17 residues. V lost 0 bases, J lost 0 bases, and 13 bases lay in between. Germline assignment: CDR1 SGHRS and CDR2 YFSETQ. CDR3 nucleotides: TGCGCCAGCAGCTTGGGGCCCATTTCGAGCTCCTACAATGAGCAGTTCTTC. It encodes CASSLGPISSSYNEQFF.

This clonotype was seen repeatedly, ten times or more. The rearrangement links TRBV11-2 to TRBJ1-1; D is undetermined. The length of the CDR3 is 12 residues. Trimming took off 4 bases at V and 3 bases at J, with 6 bases between the two ends. Germline CDR1 reads SGHAT; CDR2 reads FQNNGV. The CDR3 is CASSSWDTEAFF. CDR3 coding DNA: TGTGCCAGCAGCTCGTGGGACACTGAAGCTTTCTTT.

This clonotype was found many times. The chain recombines TRBV12-3 or TRBV12-4 with TRBJ2-7; D possibly corresponds to TRBD1 (6 bases). CDR3 size: 14 residues. V lost 3 bases to trimming and J lost 2 bases, with 11 bases between them. The CDR3: CASSFWGPTYEQYF. The CDR3, as DNA: TGTGCCAGCAGTTTTTGGGGGCCCACCTACGAGCAGTACTTC.

This clonotype has only a few counts. The V and J genes are TRBV29-1 and TRBJ2-7; D is perhaps TRBD2 (5 bases). This CDR3 contains 11 residues. The germline V gene has CDR1 SQVTM and CDR2 ANQGSEA. Trimming took off 4 bases at V and 4 bases at J, with 8 bases between the two ends. CDR3 coding DNA: TGCAGCGTTGGGGAGAGTTACGAGCAGTACTTC. Protein product: CSVGESYEQYF.

This clonotype was detected a few times. The chain uses TRBV3-1 and TRBJ2-5; maybe TRBD2 (6 bases). V was pared by 0 bases and J by 5 bases, with 16 bases between. Per germline, CDR1 LGHDT and CDR2 YNNKEL (reference sequence). The CDR3 is made up of 16 amino acids. The CDR3 DNA follows: TGTGCCAGCAGCCAAGATCTTCCGTCTAGCGTGGAGACCCAGTACTTC. It codes for CASSQDLPSSVETQYF.

The chain employs TRBV10-1 and TRBJ2-1, with 9 nucleotides matching TRBD2. Germline V CDR1 and CDR2: WNHNN, SYGVQD (reference sequence). This CDR3 has 15 amino acids. J gave up 8 bases and V 3 bases, and 8 bases lay outside the gene matches. In DNA form, the CDR3 reads TGCGCCAGCAGTGAAAGTCTAGCGGGAATGGATGAGCAGTTCTTC. Amino acid sequence: CASSESLAGMDEQFF.

This clonotype was observed a single time. The chain is built from TRBV7-9 and TRBJ2-5; 9 nucleotides line up with TRBD2. V was clipped by 2 bases and J by 2 bases; unmatched bases: 6. Per germline, CDR1 SEHNR and CDR2 FQNEAQ (reference sequence). There are 16 residues in the CDR3. The CDR3 here is CASSLLGAGGQETQYF. The DNA for the CDR3 is TGTGCCAGCAGCTTATTGGGAGCGGGAGGTCAAGAGACCCAGTACTTC.

There are many counts of this clonotype. V usage is TRBV28 and J usage is TRBJ2-7, with unresolved D. V gave up 5 bases and J gave up 5 bases, with 16 bases separating them. The CDR3 is made up of 14 amino acids. In germline, CDR1 is MDHEN, CDR2 SYDVKM. The CDR3 nucleotides are TGTGCCAGCAGTCCTCCCAAACCAAGGAACGAGCAGTACTTC. Its translation is CASSPPKPRNEQYF.

The V call is TRBV5-1, the J call TRBJ2-3; D unclear. This CDR3 has 14 residues. V was shortened by 4 bases and J by 2 bases, with 11 bases between the two germline ends. CDR1 SGHRS and CDR2 YFSETQ come from the germline V gene. CDR3 residues: CASSLGLYTDTQYF. DNA for the CDR3: TGCGCCAGCAGCCTGGGGTTGTACACAGATACGCAGTATTTT.

This clonotype was observed at least ten times. V usage is TRBV29-1 and J usage is TRBJ1-2; D ambiguous. The CDR3 extends over 9 amino acids. The germline CDR1 and CDR2 sequences are SQVTM and ANQGSEA. Trimming shortened V by 6 bases and J by 6 bases, and 5 bases separated the two germline ends. This chain's CDR3 is CSVSDGYTF. Written as DNA, the CDR3 is TGCAGCGTCTCCGATGGCTACACCTTC.

The chain joins TRBV7-9 to TRBJ2-3; 10 bases fit TRBD2. Trimming removed 5 bases from V and 3 bases from J; junction bases left unmatched: 5. This CDR3 has 15 amino acids. The V gene's germline CDR1 is SEHNR and CDR2 FQNEAQ (reference sequence). The CDR3 DNA reads TGTGCCAGCAGCCTGGGACTAGCGATAACAGATACGCAGTATTTT. As protein: CASSLGLAITDTQYF.

This clonotype has ten or more counts. V usage is TRBV24-1 and J usage is TRBJ1-1; perhaps TRBD1 as D (6 bases). This CDR3 is built from 17 residues. Looked up from germline, CDR1 is KGHDR and CDR2 is SFDVKD. Between the trimmed V and J ends, which lost 0 bases and 1 base, there was a span of 14 bases. The CDR3 region has the DNA TGTGCCACCAGTGATTTGATCCCACAGGGCAGGAACACTGAAGCTTTCTTT. Protein: CATSDLIPQGRNTEAFF.